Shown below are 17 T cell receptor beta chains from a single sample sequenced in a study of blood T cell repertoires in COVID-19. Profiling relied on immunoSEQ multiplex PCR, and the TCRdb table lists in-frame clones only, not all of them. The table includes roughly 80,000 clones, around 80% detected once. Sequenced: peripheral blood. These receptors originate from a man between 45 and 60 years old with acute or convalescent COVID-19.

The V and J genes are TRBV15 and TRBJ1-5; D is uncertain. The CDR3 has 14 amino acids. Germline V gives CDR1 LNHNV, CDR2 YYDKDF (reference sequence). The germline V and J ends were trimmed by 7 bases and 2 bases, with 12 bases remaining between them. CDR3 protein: CATNPGEGNQPQHF. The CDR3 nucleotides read TGTGCCACCAACCCCGGTGAGGGCAATCAGCCCCAGCATTTT. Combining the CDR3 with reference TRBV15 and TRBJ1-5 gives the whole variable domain DAMVIQNPRYQVTQFGKPVTLSCSQTLNHNVMYWYQQKSSQAPKLLFHYYDKDFNNEADTPDNFQSRRPNTSFCFLDIRSPGLGDTAMYLCATNPGEGNQPQHFGDGTRLSIL.

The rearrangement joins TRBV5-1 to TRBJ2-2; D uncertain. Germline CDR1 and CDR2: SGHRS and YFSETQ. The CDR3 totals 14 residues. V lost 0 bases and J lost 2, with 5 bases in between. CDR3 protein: CASSLASNTGELFF. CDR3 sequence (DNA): TGCGCCAGCAGCTTGGCGTCTAACACCGGGGAGCTGTTTTTT.

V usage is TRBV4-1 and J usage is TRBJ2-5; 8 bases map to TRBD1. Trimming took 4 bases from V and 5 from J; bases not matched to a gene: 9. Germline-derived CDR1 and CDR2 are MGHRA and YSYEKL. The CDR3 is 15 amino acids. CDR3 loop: CASSPQGAGVETQYF. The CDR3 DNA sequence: TGCGCCAGCAGCCCTCAGGGGGCAGGCGTTGAGACCCAGTACTTC.

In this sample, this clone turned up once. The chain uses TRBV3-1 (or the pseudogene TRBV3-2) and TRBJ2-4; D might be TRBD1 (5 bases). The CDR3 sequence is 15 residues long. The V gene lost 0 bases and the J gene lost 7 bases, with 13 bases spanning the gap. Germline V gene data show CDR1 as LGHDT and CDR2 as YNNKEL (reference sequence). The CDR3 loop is CASSQDVGRPNIQYF. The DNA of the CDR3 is TGTGCCAGCAGCCAAGATGTGGGGCGTCCTAACATTCAGTACTTC.

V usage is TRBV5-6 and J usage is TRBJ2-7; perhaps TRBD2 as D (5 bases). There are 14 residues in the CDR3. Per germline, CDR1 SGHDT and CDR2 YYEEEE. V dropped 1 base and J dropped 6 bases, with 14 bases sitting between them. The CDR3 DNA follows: TGTGCCAGCAGCTTGACGTCGGGGATTGGCGAGCAGTACTTC. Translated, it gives CASSLTSGIGEQYF.

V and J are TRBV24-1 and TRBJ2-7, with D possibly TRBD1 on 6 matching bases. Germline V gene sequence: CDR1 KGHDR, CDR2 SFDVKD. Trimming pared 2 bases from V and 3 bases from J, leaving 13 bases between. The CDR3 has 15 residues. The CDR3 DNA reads TGTGCCACCAGTGATTCAGGGGCGGTTGGCTACGAGCAGTACTTC. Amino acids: CATSDSGAVGYEQYF.

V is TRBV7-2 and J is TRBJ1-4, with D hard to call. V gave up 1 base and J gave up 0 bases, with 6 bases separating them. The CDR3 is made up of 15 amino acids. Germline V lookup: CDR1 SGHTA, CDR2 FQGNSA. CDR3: CASSLDGATNEKLFF. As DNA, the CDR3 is TGTGCCAGCAGCTTAGACGGGGCAACTAATGAAAAACTGTTTTTT.

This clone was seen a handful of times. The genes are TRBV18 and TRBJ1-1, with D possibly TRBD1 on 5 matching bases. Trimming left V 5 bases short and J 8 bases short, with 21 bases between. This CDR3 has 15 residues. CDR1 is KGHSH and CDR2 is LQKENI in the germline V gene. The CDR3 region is CASSATDSFFLEAFF. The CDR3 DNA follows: TGTGCCAGCTCAGCGACCGACAGCTTTTTTCTAGAAGCTTTCTTT.

In DNA form, the CDR3 reads TGTGCCAGCAGTTACACGCTCCAACAGGTTTTCACCGGGGAGCTGTTTTTT. Amino acid sequence: CASSYTLQQVFTGELFF. The chain combines TRBV6-2 or TRBV6-3 with TRBJ2-2; D may be TRBD1 (5 bases). Germline V gives CDR1 MNHEY, CDR2 SVGEGT. Trimming removed 2 bases at V and 4 bases at J, with 17 bases between. The CDR3 contains 17 residues.

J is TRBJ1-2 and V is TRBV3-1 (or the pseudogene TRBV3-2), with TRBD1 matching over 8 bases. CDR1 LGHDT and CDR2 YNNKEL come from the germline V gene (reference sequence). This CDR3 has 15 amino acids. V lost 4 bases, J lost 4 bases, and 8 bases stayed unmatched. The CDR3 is CASSPQGTGLYGYTF. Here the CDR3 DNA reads TGTGCCAGCAGCCCCCAGGGGACAGGACTCTATGGCTACACCTTC.

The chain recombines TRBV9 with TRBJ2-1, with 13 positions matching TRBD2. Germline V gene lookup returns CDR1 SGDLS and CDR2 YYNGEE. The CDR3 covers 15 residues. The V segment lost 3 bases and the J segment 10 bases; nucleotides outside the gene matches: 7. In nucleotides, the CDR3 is TGTGCCAGCAGCGCCACTAGCGGGGGGGAAGGAGAGCAGTTCTTC. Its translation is CASSATSGGEGEQFF. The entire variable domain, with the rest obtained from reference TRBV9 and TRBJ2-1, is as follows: DSGVTQTPKHLITATGQRVTLRCSPRSGDLSVYWYQQSLDQGLQFLIQYYNGEERAKGNILERFSAQQFPDLHSELNLSSLELGDSALYFCASSATSGGEGEQFFGPGTRLTVL.

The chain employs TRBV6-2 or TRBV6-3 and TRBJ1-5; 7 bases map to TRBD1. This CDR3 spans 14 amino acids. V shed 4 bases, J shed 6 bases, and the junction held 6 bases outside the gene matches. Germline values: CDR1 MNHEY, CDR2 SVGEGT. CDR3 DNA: TGTGCCAGCAGTTCGGACAGGTCCGTTCAGCCCCAGCATTTT. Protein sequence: CASSSDRSVQPQHF.

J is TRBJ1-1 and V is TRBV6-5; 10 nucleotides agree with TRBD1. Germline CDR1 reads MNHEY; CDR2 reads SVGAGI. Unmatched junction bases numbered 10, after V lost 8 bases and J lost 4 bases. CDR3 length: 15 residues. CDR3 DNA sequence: TGTGCCAGCCCAATACCGGGACAGGGGACCACTGAAGCTTTCTTT. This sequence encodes CASPIPGQGTTEAFF.

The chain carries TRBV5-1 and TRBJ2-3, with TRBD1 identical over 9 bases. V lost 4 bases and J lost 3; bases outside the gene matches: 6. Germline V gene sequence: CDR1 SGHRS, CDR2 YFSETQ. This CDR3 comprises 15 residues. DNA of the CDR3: TGCGCCAGCAGCATAACGGGACAGGGAACAGATACGCAGTATTTT. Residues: CASSITGQGTDTQYF.

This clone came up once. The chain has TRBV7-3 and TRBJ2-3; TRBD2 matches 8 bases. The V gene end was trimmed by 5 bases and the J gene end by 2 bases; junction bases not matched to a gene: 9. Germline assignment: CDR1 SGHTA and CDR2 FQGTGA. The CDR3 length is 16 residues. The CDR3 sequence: CASSQNSGAYTDTQYF. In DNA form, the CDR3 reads TGTGCCAGCAGCCAAAATAGCGGGGCCTACACAGATACGCAGTATTTT.

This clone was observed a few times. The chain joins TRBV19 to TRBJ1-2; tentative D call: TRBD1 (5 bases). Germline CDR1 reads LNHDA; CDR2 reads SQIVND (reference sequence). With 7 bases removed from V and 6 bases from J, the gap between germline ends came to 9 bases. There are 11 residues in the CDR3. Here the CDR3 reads CASIGGDGYTF. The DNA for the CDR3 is TGTGCCAGTATCGGAGGGGATGGCTACACCTTC.

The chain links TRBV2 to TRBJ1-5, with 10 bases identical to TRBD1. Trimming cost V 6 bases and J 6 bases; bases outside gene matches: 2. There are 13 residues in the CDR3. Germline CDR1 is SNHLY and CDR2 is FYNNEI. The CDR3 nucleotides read TGTGCCAGCAGGACAGGGGGCAGTCAGCCCCAGCATTTT. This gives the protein CASRTGGSQPQHF.